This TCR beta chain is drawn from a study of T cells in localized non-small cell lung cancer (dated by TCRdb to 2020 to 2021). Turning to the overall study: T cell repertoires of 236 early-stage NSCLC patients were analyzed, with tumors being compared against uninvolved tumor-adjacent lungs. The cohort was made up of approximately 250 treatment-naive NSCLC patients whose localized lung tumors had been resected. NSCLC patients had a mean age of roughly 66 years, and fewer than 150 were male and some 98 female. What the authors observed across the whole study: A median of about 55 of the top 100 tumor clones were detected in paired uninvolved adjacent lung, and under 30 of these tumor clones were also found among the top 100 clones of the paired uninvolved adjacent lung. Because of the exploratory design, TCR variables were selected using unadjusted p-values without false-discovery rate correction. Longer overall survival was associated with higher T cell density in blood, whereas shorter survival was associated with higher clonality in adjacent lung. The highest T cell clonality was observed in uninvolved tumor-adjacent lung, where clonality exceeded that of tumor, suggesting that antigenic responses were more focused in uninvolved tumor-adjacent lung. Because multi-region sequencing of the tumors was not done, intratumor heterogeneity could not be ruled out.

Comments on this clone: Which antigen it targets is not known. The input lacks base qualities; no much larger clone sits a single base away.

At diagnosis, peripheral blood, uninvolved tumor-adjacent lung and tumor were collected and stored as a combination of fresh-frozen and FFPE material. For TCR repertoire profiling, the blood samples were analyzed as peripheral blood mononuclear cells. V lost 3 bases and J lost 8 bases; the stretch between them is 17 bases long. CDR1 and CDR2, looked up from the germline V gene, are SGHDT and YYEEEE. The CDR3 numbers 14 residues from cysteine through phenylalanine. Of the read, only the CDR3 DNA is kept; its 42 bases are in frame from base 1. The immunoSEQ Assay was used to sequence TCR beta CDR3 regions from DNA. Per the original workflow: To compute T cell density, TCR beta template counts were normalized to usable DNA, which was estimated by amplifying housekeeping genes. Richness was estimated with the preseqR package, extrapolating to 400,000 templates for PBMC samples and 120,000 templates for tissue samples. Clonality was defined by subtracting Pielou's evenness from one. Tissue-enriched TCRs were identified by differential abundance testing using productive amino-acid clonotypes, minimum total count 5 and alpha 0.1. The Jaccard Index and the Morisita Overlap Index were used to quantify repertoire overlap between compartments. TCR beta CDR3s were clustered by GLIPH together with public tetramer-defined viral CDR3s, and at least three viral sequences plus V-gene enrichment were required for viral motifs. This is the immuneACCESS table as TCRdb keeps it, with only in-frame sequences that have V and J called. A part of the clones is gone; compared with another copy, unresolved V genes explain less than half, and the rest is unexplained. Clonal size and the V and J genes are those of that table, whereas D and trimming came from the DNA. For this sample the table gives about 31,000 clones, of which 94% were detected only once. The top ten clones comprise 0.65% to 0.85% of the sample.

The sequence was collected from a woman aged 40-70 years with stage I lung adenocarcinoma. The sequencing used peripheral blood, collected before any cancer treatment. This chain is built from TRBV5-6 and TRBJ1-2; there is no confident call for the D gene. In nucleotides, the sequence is TGTGCCAGCAGCTGGGATATTTCACCTACAGGCTACACCTTC. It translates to CASSWDISPTGYTF.